This TCR beta chain appears in the sequencing data of a study of shared clonotypes between healthy human individuals. CDR1 is MDHEN, CDR2 SYDVKM, per germline. Trimming stripped 5 bases from V and 6 bases from J, with 16 bases between. The length of the CDR3 is 15 residues. Sequencing used immunoSEQ multiplex PCR; TCRdb keeps in-frame clones, though not all of them. This sample has some 2 million clones, with 95% found just once. The sequence was collected from a man in his late teens or twenties in good health. This chain joins TRBV28 and TRBJ2-2; tentative D call: TRBD2 (6 bases). The sequencing sample was made of naive CD4+ T cells sorted from blood. Indicated subset: CD45RA+ positively selected. CDR3 region: CASSQPALAPGELFF. The CDR3 bases are TGTGCCAGCAGTCAACCGGCACTAGCCCCCGGGGAGCTGTTTTTT. The full variable domain, rest sourced from reference TRBV28 and TRBJ2-2, is DVKVTQSSRYLVKRTGEKVFLECVQDMDHENMFWYRQDPGLGLRLIYFSYDVKMKEKGDIPEGYSVSREKKERFSLILESASTNQTSMYLCASSQPALAPGELFFGEGSRLTVL.